This T cell receptor (beta chain) was recovered during a study of glioma-infiltrating T cells after dendritic cell vaccination. Only in-frame clones appear in the TCRdb table, and some are missing; sequencing was by immunoSEQ multiplex PCR. The table includes about 49,000 clones, about 85% detected once. The CDR3 consists of 17 residues. Between the trimmed V and J ends, which lost 0 bases and 0 bases, there was a span of 9 bases. The germline V gene has CDR1 SGHVS and CDR2 FNYEAQ. This chain links TRBV7-6 with TRBJ1-6; no firm D call. This TCR came from a human donor with glioblastoma. This specimen was blood, taken before dendritic cell vaccination. The CDR3 sequence: CASSLAAPSSYNSPLHF. The CDR3 coding sequence is TGTGCCAGCAGCTTAGCCGCCCCCAGCTCCTATAATTCACCCCTCCACTTT.